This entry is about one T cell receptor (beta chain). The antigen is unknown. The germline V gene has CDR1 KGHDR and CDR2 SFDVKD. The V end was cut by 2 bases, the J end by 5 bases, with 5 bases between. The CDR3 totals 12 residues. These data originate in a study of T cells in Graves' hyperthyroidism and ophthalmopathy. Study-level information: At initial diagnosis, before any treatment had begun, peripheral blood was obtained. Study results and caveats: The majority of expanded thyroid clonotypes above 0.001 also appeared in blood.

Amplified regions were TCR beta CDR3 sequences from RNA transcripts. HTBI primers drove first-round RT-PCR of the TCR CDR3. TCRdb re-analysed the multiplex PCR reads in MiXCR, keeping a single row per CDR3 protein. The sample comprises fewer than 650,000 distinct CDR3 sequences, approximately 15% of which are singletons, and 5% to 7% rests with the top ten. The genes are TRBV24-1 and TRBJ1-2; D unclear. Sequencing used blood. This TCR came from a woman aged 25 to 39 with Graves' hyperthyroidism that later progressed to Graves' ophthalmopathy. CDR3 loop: CATSDSKYGYTF. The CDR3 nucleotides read TGTGCCACCAGTGATTCCAAGTATGGCTACACCTTC.